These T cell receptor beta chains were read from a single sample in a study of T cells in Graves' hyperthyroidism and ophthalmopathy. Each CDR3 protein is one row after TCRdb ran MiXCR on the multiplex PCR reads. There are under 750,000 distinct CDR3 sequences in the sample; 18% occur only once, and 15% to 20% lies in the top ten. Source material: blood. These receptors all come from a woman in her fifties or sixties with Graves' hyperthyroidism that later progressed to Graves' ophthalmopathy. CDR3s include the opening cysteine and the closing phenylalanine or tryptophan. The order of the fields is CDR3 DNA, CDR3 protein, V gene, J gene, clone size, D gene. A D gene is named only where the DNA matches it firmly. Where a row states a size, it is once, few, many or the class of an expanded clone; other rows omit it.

CDR3 DNA: TGTGCTAGTGGATCGGGGGGGAGCACAGATACGCAGTATTTT
CDR3 protein: CASGSGGSTDTQYF
V gene: TRBV12-5
J gene: TRBJ2-3
clone size: many
D gene: TRBD2

CDR3 DNA: TGTGCCAGCAGCCCCCGGCTGGAAGACACCATATATTTT
CDR3 protein: CASSPRLEDTIYF
V gene: TRBV11-3
J gene: TRBJ1-3
clone size: many
D gene: -

CDR3 DNA: TGTGCCAGCAGCTCTCCCCTGAGCACTGAAGCTTTCTTT
CDR3 protein: CASSSPLSTEAFF
V gene: TRBV5-4
J gene: TRBJ1-1
clone size: once
D gene: -

CDR3 DNA: TGTGCCAGCCTTGCCCAGAGCAATCAGCCCCAGCATTTT
CDR3 protein: CASLAQSNQPQHF
V gene: TRBV6-2/TRBV6-3
J gene: TRBJ1-5
clone size: -
D gene: -

CDR3 DNA: TGTGCCAGCAGTGTTCCTAGCGGGTATTTACAGGGTGAGCAGTTCTTC
CDR3 protein: CASSVPSGYLQGEQFF
V gene: TRBV2
J gene: TRBJ2-1
clone size: many
D gene: TRBD2

CDR3 DNA: TGTGCCAGCAGCCTGGGACAGGTGGGCCCAGATACGCAGTATTTT
CDR3 protein: CASSLGQVGPDTQYF
V gene: TRBV5-6
J gene: TRBJ2-3
clone size: -
D gene: TRBD1

CDR3 DNA: TGCGCCAGCAGCTTGGAGGGGGCGGGGAGCACAGATACGCAGTATTTT
CDR3 protein: CASSLEGAGSTDTQYF
V gene: TRBV5-1
J gene: TRBJ2-3
clone size: -
D gene: -

CDR3 DNA: TGTGCCAGCAGCCAAGACCCCGGACAGCTCTCTGGAAACACCATATATTTT
CDR3 protein: CASSQDPGQLSGNTIYF
V gene: TRBV7-8
J gene: TRBJ1-3
clone size: -
D gene: -

CDR3 DNA: TGTGCCAGTACCGACCTCAAGAATCAGCCCCAGCATTTT
CDR3 protein: CASTDLKNQPQHF
V gene: TRBV19
J gene: TRBJ1-5
clone size: few
D gene: -

CDR3 DNA: TGCAGTGCTAGAGATAATCGGAAACACTACGAGCAGTACTTC
CDR3 protein: CSARDNRKHYEQYF
V gene: TRBV20-1
J gene: TRBJ2-7
clone size: many
D gene: -

CDR3 DNA: TGTGCCAGTAGCCAGGGGGCTGGAAGCACAGATACGCAGTATTTT
CDR3 protein: CASSQGAGSTDTQYF
V gene: TRBV19
J gene: TRBJ2-3
clone size: -
D gene: TRBD1

CDR3 DNA: TGTGCCAGCAGCTTAAATCCACCGGGGGGTACAGGGCAATTTATCGCTGAAGCTTTCTTT
CDR3 protein: CASSLNPPGGTGQFIAEAFF
V gene: TRBV7-3
J gene: TRBJ1-1
clone size: few
D gene: -

CDR3 DNA: TGTGCCAGCAGCTTCGGACTCAACTCCTACAATGAGCAGTTCTTC
CDR3 protein: CASSFGLNSYNEQFF
V gene: TRBV5-5
J gene: TRBJ2-1
clone size: many
D gene: -

CDR3 DNA: TGTGCCAGCAGCTTACCGATGGGGACAGGAGGCGTGGGTGGCTACACCTTC
CDR3 protein: CASSLPMGTGGVGGYTF
V gene: TRBV7-9
J gene: TRBJ1-2
clone size: few
D gene: TRBD1

CDR3 DNA: TGTGCCAGCAGTTACACCCCTCGGACAGGGGGCCTGAACACTGAAGCTTTCTTT
CDR3 protein: CASSYTPRTGGLNTEAFF
V gene: TRBV6-1
J gene: TRBJ1-1
clone size: many
D gene: TRBD1

CDR3 DNA: TGCGCCAGCAGCTCGGGGGCGAGCTCCTACAATGAGCAGTTCTTC
CDR3 protein: CASSSGASSYNEQFF
V gene: TRBV5-1
J gene: TRBJ2-1
clone size: many
D gene: -

CDR3 DNA: TGTGCCAGCGGTGGGACAGGGGGTGCAGATACGCAGTATTTT
CDR3 protein: CASGGTGGADTQYF
V gene: TRBV27
J gene: TRBJ2-3
clone size: many
D gene: TRBD1

CDR3 DNA: TGTGCCAGCAGCTCCCGACAGGGGCTGAAGGCAGATACGCAGTATTTT
CDR3 protein: CASSSRQGLKADTQYF
V gene: TRBV5-1
J gene: TRBJ2-3
clone size: few
D gene: TRBD1

CDR3 DNA: TGTGCCAGCAGCCTGGAGATGGCTAGCGGGGGGAAAAATGAGCAGTTCTTC
CDR3 protein: CASSLEMASGGKNEQFF
V gene: TRBV14
J gene: TRBJ2-1
clone size: -
D gene: TRBD2

CDR3 DNA: TGTGCCAGCAGCATCTCACAGCGCACTGAAGCTTTCTTT
CDR3 protein: CASSISQRTEAFF
V gene: TRBV7-6
J gene: TRBJ1-1
clone size: -
D gene: -

CDR3 DNA: TGCAGTGCTAGAGTTCAAGCGGGGGCCGCCACAGATACGCAGTATTTT
CDR3 protein: CSARVQAGAATDTQYF
V gene: TRBV20-1
J gene: TRBJ2-3
clone size: few
D gene: TRBD2

CDR3 DNA: TGTGCCAGCAGGGGGGGGGCGACAGAGGGGACTGAAGCTTTCTTT
CDR3 protein: CASRGGATEGTEAFF
V gene: TRBV6-1
J gene: TRBJ1-1
clone size: -
D gene: -

CDR3 DNA: TGCAGCGTTGGACTAGCGGGGCTAGAAGATACGCAGTATTTT
CDR3 protein: CSVGLAGLEDTQYF
V gene: TRBV29-1
J gene: TRBJ2-3
clone size: many
D gene: TRBD2

CDR3 DNA: TGTGCCAGCAGTCCCGGAGGGGTGATGGACTATGGCTACACCTTC
CDR3 protein: CASSPGGVMDYGYTF
V gene: TRBV5-6
J gene: TRBJ1-2
clone size: -
D gene: -

CDR3 DNA: TGTGCCAGCAGCCGGGACCTGTCGGGGACTGGCAATCAGCCCCAGCATTTT
CDR3 protein: CASSRDLSGTGNQPQHF
V gene: TRBV7-8
J gene: TRBJ1-5
clone size: many
D gene: -

CDR3 DNA: TGTGCCAGCAGTTTATCGATGCCCGGTCGGATTTACGAGCAGTACTTC
CDR3 protein: CASSLSMPGRIYEQYF
V gene: TRBV27
J gene: TRBJ2-7
clone size: few
D gene: -

CDR3 DNA: TGCAGTGCCACGGACAGGGGGCAGCTTGGCTACACCTTC
CDR3 protein: CSATDRGQLGYTF
V gene: TRBV20-1
J gene: TRBJ1-2
clone size: few
D gene: TRBD1

CDR3 DNA: TGTGCCAGCAGCCAAACGGGGATCGGAAACACCATATATTTT
CDR3 protein: CASSQTGIGNTIYF
V gene: TRBV3-1
J gene: TRBJ1-3
clone size: many
D gene: -

CDR3 DNA: TGTGCCAGTAGACCGGGACAGGGTGTTCCTGGCACTGAAGCTTTCTTT
CDR3 protein: CASRPGQGVPGTEAFF
V gene: TRBV19
J gene: TRBJ1-1
clone size: -
D gene: TRBD1

CDR3 DNA: TGTGCCAGCAGCTTAGGGACAGGGGGCATAGAAAAACTGTTTTTT
CDR3 protein: CASSLGTGGIEKLFF
V gene: TRBV7-2
J gene: TRBJ1-4
clone size: -
D gene: TRBD1

CDR3 DNA: TGTGCCAGCAGCTTGGCCCGATCCTCCTACGAGCAGTACTTC
CDR3 protein: CASSLARSSYEQYF
V gene: TRBV11-2
J gene: TRBJ2-7
clone size: many
D gene: -

CDR3 DNA: TGCAGTGCTAGCCCGACAGGGACCAATCAGCCCCAGCATTTT
CDR3 protein: CSASPTGTNQPQHF
V gene: TRBV20-1
J gene: TRBJ1-5
clone size: many
D gene: TRBD1

CDR3 DNA: TGTGCCACCAGCATGGACACTAATCAGCCCCAGCATTTT
CDR3 protein: CATSMDTNQPQHF
V gene: TRBV15
J gene: TRBJ1-5
clone size: few
D gene: -

CDR3 DNA: TGTGCCAGCAACCAACAGGGCCAGGTGATGAACACTGAAGCTTTCTTT
CDR3 protein: CASNQQGQVMNTEAFF
V gene: TRBV6-1
J gene: TRBJ1-1
clone size: many
D gene: -

CDR3 DNA: TGTACCAGCAAAGAGCGGGGCCTCTCCTACAATGAGCAGTTCTTC
CDR3 protein: CTSKERGLSYNEQFF
V gene: TRBV27
J gene: TRBJ2-1
clone size: -
D gene: TRBD2

CDR3 DNA: TGTGCCTGGAGTAACGGGTGGGGAAGTCAGCCCCAGCATTTT
CDR3 protein: CAWSNGWGSQPQHF
V gene: TRBV30
J gene: TRBJ1-5
clone size: few
D gene: -

CDR3 DNA: TGTGCCAGCAGCTCGGCGTCTTTGGAGCAGTTCTTC
CDR3 protein: CASSSASLEQFF
V gene: TRBV3-1
J gene: TRBJ2-1
clone size: many
D gene: -

CDR3 DNA: TGCGCCAGCAGCTTGGTTCCGGAACAGTTGAACACTGAAGCTTTCTTT
CDR3 protein: CASSLVPEQLNTEAFF
V gene: TRBV5-1
J gene: TRBJ1-1
clone size: many
D gene: -

CDR3 DNA: TGTGCCACCAGTGACACTAGGGTCCCGGGGACCCAGTACTTC
CDR3 protein: CATSDTRVPGTQYF
V gene: TRBV24-1
J gene: TRBJ2-5
clone size: few
D gene: -

CDR3 DNA: TGTGCCAGCAGCCAAGAAGGGGAGCAGTTCTTC
CDR3 protein: CASSQEGEQFF
V gene: TRBV3-1
J gene: TRBJ2-1
clone size: many
D gene: -

CDR3 DNA: TGTGCCAGCAGGATTCCGGGACTAGATGATCATGAGCAGTTCTTC
CDR3 protein: CASRIPGLDDHEQFF
V gene: TRBV6-1
J gene: TRBJ2-1
clone size: -
D gene: TRBD2

CDR3 DNA: TGTGCCAGTACCCGCGGCTTAGGGGGCCAGAACACTGAAGCTTTCTTT
CDR3 protein: CASTRGLGGQNTEAFF
V gene: TRBV19
J gene: TRBJ1-1
clone size: -
D gene: TRBD1

CDR3 DNA: TGTGCCAGCAGTTATTTCCGGGGGGGGACTGAAGCTTTCTTT
CDR3 protein: CASSYFRGGTEAFF
V gene: TRBV6-9
J gene: TRBJ1-1
clone size: -
D gene: -

CDR3 DNA: TGTGCCAGCAGCATACCGGGACAGGGAAACACCATATATTTT
CDR3 protein: CASSIPGQGNTIYF
V gene: TRBV7-8
J gene: TRBJ1-3
clone size: -
D gene: TRBD1

CDR3 DNA: TGTGCCAGCAGTTACGGATATACTAGCGGGGGGGCAACAGATACGCAGTATTTT
CDR3 protein: CASSYGYTSGGATDTQYF
V gene: TRBV6-5
J gene: TRBJ2-3
clone size: -
D gene: TRBD2

CDR3 DNA: TGTGCCAGCAGCTTAAGGGGGGGTCCGAACACCGGGGAGCTGTTTTTT
CDR3 protein: CASSLRGGPNTGELFF
V gene: TRBV7-3
J gene: TRBJ2-2
clone size: few
D gene: TRBD2

CDR3 DNA: TGTGCCAGCAGTTACTCTTACCTCCCCGGACAGGGGGATGGGAATACTGAAGCTTTCTTT
CDR3 protein: CASSYSYLPGQGDGNTEAFF
V gene: TRBV6-2/TRBV6-3
J gene: TRBJ1-1
clone size: many
D gene: TRBD1

CDR3 DNA: TGTGCCAGCAGCGCCGGGACACTGAGCTCTGGAAACACCATATATTTT
CDR3 protein: CASSAGTLSSGNTIYF
V gene: TRBV6-1
J gene: TRBJ1-3
clone size: -
D gene: -

CDR3 DNA: TGTGCCAGCAGCTTAGGTCGCGGATTTCGAGCTTTCTTT
CDR3 protein: CASSLGRGFRAFF
V gene: TRBV11-3
J gene: TRBJ1-1
clone size: many
D gene: -

CDR3 DNA: TGTGCCAGTAGTACGGGGCGGGGGCTGAACACTGAAGCTTTCTTT
CDR3 protein: CASSTGRGLNTEAFF
V gene: TRBV19
J gene: TRBJ1-1
clone size: -
D gene: -